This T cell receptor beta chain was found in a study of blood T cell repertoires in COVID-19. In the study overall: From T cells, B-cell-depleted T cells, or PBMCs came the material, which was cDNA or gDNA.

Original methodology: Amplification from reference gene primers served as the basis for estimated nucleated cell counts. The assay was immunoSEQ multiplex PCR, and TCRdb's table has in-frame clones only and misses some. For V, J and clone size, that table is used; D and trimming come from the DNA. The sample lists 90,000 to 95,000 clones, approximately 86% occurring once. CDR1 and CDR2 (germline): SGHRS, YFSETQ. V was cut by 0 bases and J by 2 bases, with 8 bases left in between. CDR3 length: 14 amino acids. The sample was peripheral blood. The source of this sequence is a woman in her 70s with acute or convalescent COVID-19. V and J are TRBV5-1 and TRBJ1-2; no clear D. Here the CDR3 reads CASSLVHMNYGYTF. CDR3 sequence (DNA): TGCGCCAGCAGCTTGGTACACATGAACTATGGCTACACCTTC.